The source of this TCR beta chain is a study of blood T cell repertoires in COVID-19. Study at large: Sites in the United States, Italy and Spain provided acute and convalescent COVID-19 samples.

Exposed study participants had met a COVID-19 case within 2 weeks before entry. The CDR3 sequence is 14 residues long. CDR1 and CDR2 (germline): LNHDA, SQIVND (reference sequence). Trimming at V came to 3 bases and at J to 3 bases, leaving 5 bases not matched to a gene. Some clones are missing from TCRdb's copy, which holds only in-frame ones; the method was immunoSEQ multiplex PCR. The sample contains 250,000 to 300,000 clones, roughly four fifths of which appear only once. The TCR was taken from a man in his forties or fifties who had been exposed to COVID-19. Sample: PBMCs or T cells enriched from blood (not recorded which). The V gene is TRBV19, the J gene TRBJ2-7, with 7 bases fitting TRBD1. CDR3 coding DNA: TGTGCCAGTAGTATCGGGACAGAAGACTACGAGCAGTACTTC. Residues: CASSIGTEDYEQYF.